This T cell receptor (beta chain) was found in a study of blood T cell repertoires in COVID-19. Study as a whole: Donors in the United States, Italy and Spain gave samples during acute or convalescent COVID-19.

The V gene's germline CDR1 is KGHSH and CDR2 LQKENI. With V trimmed by 3 bases and J by 3 bases, 6 bases remained unmatched. This CDR3 has 15 residues. In the source study's methods: By means of reference gene primer amplification, nucleated cell counts were estimated. Libraries were prepared by immunoSEQ multiplex PCR; TCRdb keeps only in-frame clonotypes and omits some of them. V, J and clone size reflect that table, while D and trimming were determined from the DNA. The sample holds tens of thousands of clones; about 80% are singletons and the top ten take around 27%. What was sequenced was peripheral blood. This sequence was found in a man between 60 and 70 years old with active or convalescent COVID-19. The chain recombines TRBV18 with TRBJ2-7, with 9 bases fitting TRBD1. The CDR3, as DNA: TGTGCCAGCTCACCCCGACAGGGGGTAGACTACGAGCAGTACTTC. Protein sequence: CASSPRQGVDYEQYF.